Many counts were recorded for the clone carrying this T cell receptor beta chain. Its target is not known. The source of the sample is a study of CD8 T cells in ankylosing spondylitis. General study points: Blood of patients with ankylosing spondylitis appeared to be characterized by a TCR beta motif of several highly homologous variants. Earlier literature documents some of the motif variants in reactive arthritis synovial fluid and blood. Within peripheral blood, clones linked to disease were CD8+ and relatively rare. Significantly higher representation of disease-linked clones was reported for matched ankylosing spondylitis synovial fluid.

Trimming stripped 6 bases from V and 6 bases from J, with 12 bases between. Germline-derived CDR1 and CDR2 are SGHNT and YENEEA. The CDR3 is made up of 13 amino acids. The TCR beta libraries were generated through quantitative 5'-RACE incorporating molecular barcodes. TCRdb ran MiXCR on the 5' RACE reads and lists one entry per CDR3 protein. The table includes over 400,000 distinct CDR3 sequences, roughly 27% detected once. The sequenced material came from blood, either unsorted or a sorted T cell fraction (not recorded which). V is TRBV11-3 and J is TRBJ2-1, with D possibly matching TRBD2 (5 bases). This TCR was recovered from a male donor with ankylosing spondylitis. CDR3 sequence (DNA): TGTGCCAGCAGTTTGGGCGGAGGCAATGAGCAGTTCTTC. Translating it yields CASSLGGGNEQFF.